Described below is a single T cell receptor (beta chain) sequence and its context. Its target is not known. The data belong to a study of cytomegalovirus exposure and HLA in healthy donors. Study results and caveats: Most TCR beta V segments were productive about 87% or about 30% of the time in an earlier analysis. Accurate prediction of most subjects' HLA-A and HLA-B alleles from TCR beta sequences was reported.

PCR involved 60 Vbeta and 13 Jbeta primers. As processed by the authors: Around 76 million unique TCR beta chains, roughly 12 million shared, were counted in a later analysis. Only in-frame clones appear in the TCRdb table, and some are missing; sequencing was by immunoSEQ multiplex PCR. The DNA was the basis for D and trimming; V, J and clone size are from that table. The profile shows about 160,000 clones, around 72% of them singletons. Per the germline V gene, CDR1 is SNHLY and CDR2 is FYNNEI. CDR3 length: 15 residues. Deletions cut 6 bases from V and 5 bases from J, with 17 bases between. The rearrangement uses TRBV2 and TRBJ2-1, with D perhaps TRBD1 (6 bases). Sequencing was carried out using PBMCs. The TCR was taken from a female donor in good health and CMV-seronegative. The CDR3 spells CASRVDRRNNNEQFF. CDR3 bases: TGTGCCAGCAGGGTCGACAGGCGAAACAACAATGAGCAGTTCTTC.